The 11 T cell receptor beta chains below come from one sample, sequenced in a study of blood T cell repertoires in COVID-19. This table comes from immunoSEQ multiplex PCR, and its TCRdb copy is limited to in-frame clones, with some not included. There are roughly 20,000 clones in the sample; about 89% occur only once, and less than 30% lies in the top ten. The sample consisted of peripheral blood. Source of these receptors: a human donor with active COVID-19. The donor label of this sample is uncertain.

A single count supports this clone. This chain links TRBV7-9 with TRBJ1-4; the D gene is possibly TRBD1 (5 bases). This CDR3 contains 15 residues. Germline V CDR1 and CDR2: SEHNR, FQNEAQ (reference sequence). V dropped 1 base and J dropped 2 bases, with 8 bases sitting between them. In DNA form, the CDR3 reads TGTGCCAGCAGCTTAGTGGCAGGGACTAATGAAAAACTGTTTTTT. This sequence encodes CASSLVAGTNEKLFF.

This clone was seen only once. The V and J genes are TRBV27 and TRBJ2-2; perhaps TRBD2 as D (6 bases). The CDR3 loop spans 13 amino acids. Germline assignment: CDR1 MNHEY and CDR2 SMNVEV (reference sequence). V lost 4 bases, J lost 8 bases, and 11 bases lay in between. The CDR3 coding sequence is TGTGCCAGCAGTTCTGGGGGGACGGGGGAGCTGTTTTTT. It encodes CASSSGGTGELFF.

This chain uses TRBV19 with TRBJ2-7, with D perhaps matching TRBD1 (6 bases). The length of the CDR3 is 13 residues. The germline CDR1 and CDR2 sequences are LNHDA and SQIVND (reference sequence). The V end lost 5 bases, the J end lost 3 bases, and 11 bases lay between the germline ends. Here the CDR3 DNA reads TGTGCCAGTAGTCAGGACAGCGACTACGAGCAGTACTTC. This codes for CASSQDSDYEQYF.

V is TRBV5-1 and J is TRBJ1-1; a possible D gene is TRBD1 (5 bases). This CDR3 is 15 amino acids long. Trimming took off 0 bases at V and 5 bases at J, with 14 bases between the two ends. Germline lookup yields CDR1 SGHRS and CDR2 YFSETQ. CDR3 in DNA: TGCGCCAGCAGCTTGGGAGCTGGGGCCGGGACTGAAGCTTTCTTT. Protein: CASSLGAGAGTEAFF.

The V and J genes are TRBV10-3 and TRBJ1-4; TRBD1 matches at 8 bases. Trimming removed 10 bases from V and 3 bases from J; junction bases left unmatched: 4. This CDR3 has 13 amino acids. Germline V CDR1 and CDR2: ENHRY, SYGVKD. The CDR3 bases are TGTGCCAGCCAGGGGGCTTCTAATGAAAAACTGTTTTTT. It encodes CASQGASNEKLFF.

The chain uses TRBV6-1 and TRBJ2-5, with TRBD1 as a possible D gene (5 bases). Looked up from germline, CDR1 is MNHNS and CDR2 is SASEGT. CDR3 length: 15 residues. Trimming pared 1 base from V and 5 bases from J, leaving 14 bases between. The CDR3 protein is CASSEETATRETQYF. CDR3 DNA sequence: TGTGCCAGCAGTGAAGAGACAGCGACCCGGGAGACCCAGTACTTC.

The gene calls are TRBV10-3 and TRBJ2-7; TRBD2 matches 8 bases. Trimming took 3 bases from V and 0 from J; bases not matched to a gene: 4. Germline CDR1 reads ENHRY; CDR2 reads SYGVKD. The length of the CDR3 is 15 residues. CDR3 loop: CAISERGGFSYEQYF. The CDR3 DNA is TGTGCCATCAGTGAACGGGGGGGGTTCTCCTACGAGCAGTACTTC.

This clone has just one count. The chain couples TRBV7-8 to TRBJ1-2, with D perhaps TRBD1 (5 bases). The CDR3 sequence is 17 residues long. Trimming pared 1 base from V and 5 bases from J, leaving 20 bases between. In germline, CDR1 is SGHVS, CDR2 FQNEAQ. The CDR3 bases are TGTGCCAGCAGCTTAGGGGCAACGGGGGTCCTTAGATATGGCTACACCTTC. Encoded protein: CASSLGATGVLRYGYTF.

This clone was picked up one time. The genes are TRBV7-3 and TRBJ1-1; D not certain. There are 14 residues in the CDR3. Germline CDR1 reads SGHTA; CDR2 reads FQGTGA. The V end was cut by 0 bases, the J end by 0 bases, with 5 bases between. The CDR3 DNA sequence: TGTGCCAGCAGCTTAACACCGGTGAACACTGAAGCTTTCTTT. Translating it yields CASSLTPVNTEAFF.

The rearrangement uses TRBV11-1 and TRBJ2-7; D might be TRBD1 (6 bases). The CDR3 runs to 15 residues. Trimming cost V 2 bases and J 0 bases, with 11 bases left between them. Germline lookup yields CDR1 SGHAT and CDR2 FQDESV (reference sequence). The CDR3 DNA follows: TGTGCCAGCAGCTTATCGCAGGGGCGCTCCTACGAGCAGTACTTC. Translated, it gives CASSLSQGRSYEQYF.

The gene calls are TRBV30 and TRBJ1-1, with TRBD1 identical over 11 bases. The CDR3 contains 12 residues. With 1 base clipped from V and 12 bases from J, the junction kept 4 bases outside the gene matches. Germline V gene sequence: CDR1 GTSNPN, CDR2 SVGIG (reference sequence). CDR3 DNA sequence: TGTGCCTGGAGTGGGGACAGGGGGACGACTTTCTTT. Residues: CAWSGDRGTTFF.